The clone carrying this T cell receptor (beta chain) was recorded a few times. Its specificity is not known. V was shortened by 5 bases and J by 4 bases, with 11 bases between the two germline ends. Germline-derived CDR1 and CDR2 are SGHVS and FNYEAQ. CDR3 length: 13 residues. TCRdb passed the 5' RACE reads through MiXCR, listing each CDR3 protein once. This sample carries 450,000 to 600,000 distinct CDR3 sequences, about 17% of them seen once, and the ten largest clones take around 16%. This sample was included in a study of T cells after yellow fever vaccination. Study overall: Fractions containing few cells were prepared with SMART-Seq v4 Ultra Low Input.

General study findings and limits: Most primary-vaccination clones reappeared after the booster (approximately 95% CD4, 75% to 90% CD8).

The material sequenced was PBMCs, taken 4 to 5 days after the first yellow fever vaccination. The chain recombines TRBV7-6 with TRBJ2-5; possible D gene TRBD2, 6 bases. This TCR was recovered from a young man who received the YFV17D yellow fever vaccine. In DNA form, the CDR3 reads TGTGCCAGCAGCACGACTAGGTTAGAGACCCAGTACTTC. Translated, it gives CASSTTRLETQYF.